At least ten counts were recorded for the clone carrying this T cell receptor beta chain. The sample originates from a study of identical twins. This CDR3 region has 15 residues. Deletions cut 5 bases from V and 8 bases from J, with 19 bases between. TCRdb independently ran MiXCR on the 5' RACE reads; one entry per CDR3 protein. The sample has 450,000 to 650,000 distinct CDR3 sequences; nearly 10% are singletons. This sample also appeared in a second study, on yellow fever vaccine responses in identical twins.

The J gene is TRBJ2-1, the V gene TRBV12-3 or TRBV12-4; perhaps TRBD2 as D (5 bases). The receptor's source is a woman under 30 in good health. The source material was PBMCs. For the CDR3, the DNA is TGTGCCAGCAGTCAGGCGCTAGCCGGTGCGGATGAGCAGTTCTTC. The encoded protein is CASSQALAGADEQFF.